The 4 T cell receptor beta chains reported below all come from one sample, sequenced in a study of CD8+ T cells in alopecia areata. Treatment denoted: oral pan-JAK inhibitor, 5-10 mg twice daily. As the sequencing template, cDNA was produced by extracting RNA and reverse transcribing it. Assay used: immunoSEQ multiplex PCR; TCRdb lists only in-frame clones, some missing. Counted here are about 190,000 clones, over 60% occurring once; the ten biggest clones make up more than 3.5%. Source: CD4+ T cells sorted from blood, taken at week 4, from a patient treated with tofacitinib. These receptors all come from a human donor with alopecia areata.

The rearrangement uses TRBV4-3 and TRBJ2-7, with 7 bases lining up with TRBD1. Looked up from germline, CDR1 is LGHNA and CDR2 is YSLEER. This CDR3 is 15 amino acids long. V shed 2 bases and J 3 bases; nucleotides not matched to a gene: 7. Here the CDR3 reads CASSQSDRAGYEQYF. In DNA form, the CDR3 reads TGCGCCAGCAGCCAATCCGACAGGGCGGGCTACGAGCAGTACTTC.

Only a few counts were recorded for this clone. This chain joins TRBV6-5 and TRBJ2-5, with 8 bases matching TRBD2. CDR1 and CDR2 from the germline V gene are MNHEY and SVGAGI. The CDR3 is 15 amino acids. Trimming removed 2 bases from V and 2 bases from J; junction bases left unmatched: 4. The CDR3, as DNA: TGTGCCAGCAGTTACGCTGGCGGGGGGCAAGAGACCCAGTACTTC. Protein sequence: CASSYAGGGQETQYF.

The CDR3 bases are TGCGCCAGCAGCTTGAATGGGGTCTATGGCTACACCTTC. Its translation is CASSLNGVYGYTF. The chain links TRBV5-1 to TRBJ1-2; D not resolved. The CDR3 is 13 residues long. Germline CDR1 and CDR2: SGHRS and YFSETQ. Trimming cost V 1 base and J 4 bases, with 8 bases left between them.

The CDR3 loop is CSVEGTIRQFF. The CDR3 DNA sequence: TGCAGCGTTGAGGGGACGATACGGCAGTTCTTC. The gene calls are TRBV29-1 and TRBJ2-1, with D possibly called TRBD1 or TRBD2 (5 bases each). The CDR3 sequence is 11 residues long. Per germline, CDR1 SQVTM and CDR2 ANQGSEA. Trimming left V 3 bases short and J 12 bases short, with 12 bases between.